A selection of T cell receptor beta chains follows, all from one sample in a study of technical replicates of blood from a handful of donors. Sequencing used immunoSEQ multiplex PCR; TCRdb keeps in-frame clones, though not all of them. The table lists about 50,000 clones, 80% to 95% of them singletons. Sequenced: PBMCs. The receptor source for this set is a human donor in good health. Some clones in this sample may be carry-over from other donors' samples. Both conserved end residues are part of each CDR3. A D gene is named only where the DNA matches it firmly. Some rows have no size entry. The others give once, few or many, or a class for an expanded clone.

cdr3_aa,cdr3_nt,v_call,clone_size,d_call,j_call
CAISESWTGAEAFF,TGTGCCATCAGTGAGTCATGGACAGGGGCTGAAGCTTTCTTT,TRBV10-3,-,TRBD1,TRBJ1-1
CASSHGGAYTEAFF,TGTGCCAGCAGCCATGGGGGGGCCTACACTGAAGCTTTCTTT,TRBV27,-,-,TRBJ1-1
CAIRTSGSTYEQYF,TGTGCCATCAGGACTAGCGGGAGTACCTACGAGCAGTACTTC,TRBV10-3,-,TRBD2,TRBJ2-7
CASRRTGQGAVGEAFF,TGCGCCAGCAGGCGGACAGGCCAGGGGGCAGTTGGTGAAGCTTTCTTT,TRBV5-1,-,TRBD1,TRBJ1-1
CASSDGVGGGPNEQFF,TGTGCCAGCAGTGACGGGGTTGGCGGGGGGCCCAATGAGCAGTTCTTC,TRBV6-4,-,TRBD2,TRBJ2-1
CASEVNRATGELFF,TGTGCCAGTGAGGTCAACAGGGCCACCGGGGAGCTGTTTTTT,TRBV19,-,-,TRBJ2-2
CASSLASGATYEQYF,TGTGCCAGCAGCTTGGCTAGCGGGGCCACCTACGAGCAGTACTTC,TRBV7-9,-,TRBD2,TRBJ2-7
CASSQAGVESYNEQFF,TGCGCCAGCAGCCAGGCAGGGGTCGAGTCCTACAATGAGCAGTTCTTC,TRBV4-3,-,-,TRBJ2-1
CAWSARHNSYNEQFF,TGTGCCTGGAGTGCCCGACACAACTCCTACAATGAGCAGTTCTTC,TRBV30,-,-,TRBJ2-1
CSANLGNTIYF,TGCAGTGCTAATCTGGGAAACACCATATATTTT,TRBV20-1,-,-,TRBJ1-3
CASSGGTDYNSPLHF,TGCGCCAGCAGCGGGGGGACAGACTATAATTCACCCCTCCACTTT,TRBV5-1,-,TRBD1,TRBJ1-6
CASSLGVSGITDTQYF,TGTGCCAGCAGCTTAGGGGTTAGCGGGATCACAGATACGCAGTATTTT,TRBV11-2,-,TRBD2,TRBJ2-3
CASSTGTGWDIQYF,TGCGCCAGCAGCACCGGGACAGGGTGGGACATTCAGTACTTC,TRBV5-1,once,TRBD1,TRBJ2-4
CASSPRASGVNEQYF,TGCGCCAGCAGCCCGCGAGCTAGCGGGGTCAACGAGCAGTACTTC,TRBV5-1,-,TRBD2,TRBJ2-7
CASTIEGVLGNEQFF,TGTGCCAGCACAATTGAGGGGGTGCTTGGCAATGAGCAGTTCTTC,TRBV2,-,-,TRBJ2-1
CASSFRGTSSGANVLTF,TGTGCCAGCAGCTTCCGGGGAACGAGCTCTGGGGCCAACGTCCTGACTTTC,TRBV11-1,once,-,TRBJ2-6
CSARTYNEQFF,TGCAGTGCTAGAACTTACAATGAGCAGTTCTTC,TRBV20-1,-,-,TRBJ2-1